This entry lists 16 T cell receptor beta chains sequenced from one sample in a study of CD4 T cell repertoires and nickel. TCRdb reprocessed the RT-PCR reads via MiXCR and lists one record per CDR3 protein. The data contain some 300 distinct CDR3 sequences, around 50% of them singletons. The sample taken for sequencing was CD4+ T cells from blood, not recorded whether cultured. The source of these receptors is a human donor in a nickel allergy study, with or without nickel allergy (not recorded which). It is not recorded whether this sample comes from one donor or several.

There are a few counts of this clonotype. V is TRBV20-1 and J is TRBJ2-3, with D possibly being TRBD2 (5 bases). CDR1 and CDR2 (germline): DFQATT, SNEGSKA (reference sequence). V lost 3 bases, J lost 0 bases, and 16 bases lay in between. This CDR3 comprises 16 residues. The CDR3 DNA reads TGCAGTGCTAGTATCCGACTACTCACTAGCACAGATACGCAGTATTTT. Encoded protein: CSASIRLLTSTDTQYF.

In this sample, this clonotype turned up a few times. This chain joins TRBV27 and TRBJ2-1; a possible D gene is TRBD1 (6 bases). The CDR3 runs to 15 residues. In germline, CDR1 is MNHEY, CDR2 SMNVEV (reference sequence). The V gene lost 0 bases and the J gene lost 4 bases, with 10 bases spanning the gap. The DNA for the CDR3 is TGTGCCAGCAGTTTATCCCGGGACACTTACAATGAGCAGTTCTTC. Its protein is CASSLSRDTYNEQFF.

V and J are TRBV12-3 or TRBV12-4 and TRBJ1-5; D is perhaps TRBD1 (6 bases). Trimming pared 5 bases from V and 10 bases from J, leaving 18 bases between. This CDR3 region has 14 residues. The CDR3 reads CASSLGQKDSPQHF. CDR3 in DNA: TGTGCCAGCAGTCTAGGACAGAAGGACAGCCCCCAGCATTTT.

V gene TRBV12-3 or TRBV12-4 combines with J gene TRBJ1-6, with TRBD1 matching over 7 bases. CDR3 length: 14 residues. Trimming cost V 5 bases and J 8 bases; bases outside gene matches: 6. In nucleotides, the CDR3 is TGTGCCAGCAGTAGGGGACAGAAGGATTCACCCCTCCACTTT. It encodes CASSRGQKDSPLHF.

The rearrangement links TRBV9 to TRBJ2-2; 7 bases are shared with TRBD1. V lost 4 bases and J lost 6; bases outside the gene matches: 9. Germline CDR1 reads SGDLS; CDR2 reads YYNGEE. This CDR3 is built from 15 residues. For the CDR3, the DNA is TGTGCCAGCAGCTCACCCCACAGGGGCTCCGGGGAGCTGTTTTTT. Protein product: CASSSPHRGSGELFF.

Relative to its sample, this clonotype is hyperexpanded. J is TRBJ2-1 and V is TRBV4-1; 9 positions agree with TRBD1. The CDR3 has 16 residues. Germline V CDR1 and CDR2: MGHRA, YSYEKL. J was trimmed by 1 base and V by 2 bases; bases with no gene match: 3. CDR3: CASSQLGTGSYNEQFF. The CDR3 DNA follows: TGCGCCAGCAGCCAACTCGGGACAGGGTCCTACAATGAGCAGTTCTTC.

This clonotype was seen a handful of times. DNA of the CDR3: TGCAGCGTGGGTAACACTGAAGCTTTCTTT. Translated, it gives CSVGNTEAFF. The rearrangement uses TRBV29-1 and TRBJ1-1; D remains unclear. V lost 6 bases, J lost 2 bases, and 4 bases lay in between. This CDR3 is 10 amino acids long. Germline CDR1 is SQVTM and CDR2 is ANQGSEA.

The chain recombines TRBV4-3 with TRBJ1-1; no clear D. The CDR3 consists of 14 residues. V was cut by 0 bases and J by 0 bases, with 5 bases left in between. In germline, CDR1 is LGHNA, CDR2 YSLEER. As DNA, the CDR3 is TGCGCCAGCAGCCAAGATCTTTTGAACACTGAAGCTTTCTTT. This translates into CASSQDLLNTEAFF.

By frequency in the sample, this clonotype is hyperexpanded (1% or more). The V and J genes are TRBV12-3 or TRBV12-4 and TRBJ1-1; D perhaps matches TRBD1 (6 bases). The CDR3 extends over 14 amino acids. V was pared by 1 base and J by 4 bases, with 10 bases between. The CDR3 DNA follows: TGTGCCAGCAGTTTAGTTACAGGGACCACTGAAGCTTTCTTT. Encoded protein: CASSLVTGTTEAFF.

The DNA for the CDR3 is TGTGCCAGCAGTGTAAATATTGACAATGAGCAGTTCTTC. Encoded protein: CASSVNIDNEQFF. The chain couples TRBV6-4 to TRBJ2-1, with D unresolved. V was clipped by 4 bases and J by 5 bases, with 9 bases between them. Germline V gene lookup returns CDR1 MRHNA and CDR2 SNTAGT. The CDR3 runs to 13 residues.

This clonotype is large (0.1 to 1%) within its sample. The V gene is TRBV5-1, the J gene TRBJ1-5; no definite D call. V was clipped by 0 bases and J by 4 bases, with 11 bases between them. The CDR3 extends over 15 amino acids. CDR1 is SGHRS and CDR2 is YFSETQ in the germline V gene. The CDR3 DNA follows: TGCGCCAGCAGCTTGGGGGCAGAGGAGAATCAGCCCCAGCATTTT. This codes for CASSLGAEENQPQHF.

V usage is TRBV2 and J usage is TRBJ1-6; D perhaps matches TRBD1 (6 bases). V was trimmed by 6 bases and J by 7 bases, leaving 16 bases between them. This CDR3 is built from 15 residues. The germline CDR1 and CDR2 sequences are SNHLY and FYNNEI. The CDR3 loop reads CASSPQNRDNSPLHF. The CDR3 coding sequence is TGTGCCAGCAGCCCACAGAACAGGGACAATTCACCCCTCCACTTT.

The chain has TRBV29-1 and TRBJ2-3; the match to TRBD2 covers 7 bases. This CDR3 is 13 amino acids long. Germline assignment: CDR1 SQVTM and CDR2 ANQGSEA. V lost 6 bases to trimming and J lost 4 bases; unmatched junction nucleotides: 7. CDR3 bases: TGCAGCGTCGGGGGGACTGGGGCAGATACGCAGTATTTT. Residues: CSVGGTGADTQYF.

The CDR3 nucleotides are TGCAGTGCTAGAGTGGGGGGGAACACCGGGGAGCTGTTTTTT. As protein: CSARVGGNTGELFF. This chain links TRBV20-1 with TRBJ2-2; possible D gene TRBD2, 6 bases. Trimming cost V 1 base and J 1 base, with 7 bases left between them. The CDR3 consists of 14 residues. The germline gives CDR1 DFQATT, CDR2 SNEGSKA (reference sequence).

This clonotype turned up a few times. V gene TRBV27 combines with J gene TRBJ2-5; 9 bases map to TRBD1. From germline, CDR1 is MNHEY and CDR2 SMNVEV (reference sequence). Trimming cost V 5 bases and J 7 bases; bases outside gene matches: 14. This CDR3 has 16 residues. CDR3 amino acids: CASSTHTAQGAGTQYF. In DNA, the CDR3 is TGTGCCAGCAGTACTCATACCGCACAGGGGGCCGGGACCCAGTACTTC.

For this clonotype: The junction differs from germline at one of its ends, possibly a read error. This chain uses TRBV29-1 with TRBJ1-6; TRBD1 might be the D (5 bases). This CDR3 spans 14 amino acids. Germline lookup yields CDR1 SQVTM and CDR2 ANQGSEA. The CDR3 sequence: CSVQEGNYNSPLHF. The CDR3 DNA reads TGCAGCGTTCAAGAGGGGAACTATAATTCACCCCTCCACTTT.